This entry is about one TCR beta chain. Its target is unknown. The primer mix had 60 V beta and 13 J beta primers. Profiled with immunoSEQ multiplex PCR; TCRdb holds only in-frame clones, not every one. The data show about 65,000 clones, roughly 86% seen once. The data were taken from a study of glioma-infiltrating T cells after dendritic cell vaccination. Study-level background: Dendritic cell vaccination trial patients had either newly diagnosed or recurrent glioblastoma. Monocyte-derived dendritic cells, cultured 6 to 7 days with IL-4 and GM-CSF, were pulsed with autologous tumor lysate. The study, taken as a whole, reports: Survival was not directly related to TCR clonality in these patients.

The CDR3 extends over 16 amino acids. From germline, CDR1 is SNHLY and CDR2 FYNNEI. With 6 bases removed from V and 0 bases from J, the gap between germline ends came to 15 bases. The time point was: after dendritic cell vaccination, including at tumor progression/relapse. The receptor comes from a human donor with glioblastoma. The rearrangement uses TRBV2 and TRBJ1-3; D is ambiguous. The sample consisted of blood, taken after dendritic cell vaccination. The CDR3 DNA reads TGTGCCAGCAGGCTAGGGAGGGCGAACTCTGGAAACACCATATATTTT. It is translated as CASRLGRANSGNTIYF.